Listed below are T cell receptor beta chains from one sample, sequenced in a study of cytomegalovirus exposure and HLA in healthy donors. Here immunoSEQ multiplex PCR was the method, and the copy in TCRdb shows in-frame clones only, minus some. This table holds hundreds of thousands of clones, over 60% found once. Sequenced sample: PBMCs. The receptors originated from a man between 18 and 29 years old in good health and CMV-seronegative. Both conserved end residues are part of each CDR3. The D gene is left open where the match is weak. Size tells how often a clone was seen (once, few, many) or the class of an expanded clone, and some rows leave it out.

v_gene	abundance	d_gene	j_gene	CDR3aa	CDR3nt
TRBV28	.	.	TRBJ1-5	CASSLTETRYSNQPQHF	TGTGCCAGCAGTTTAACGGAGACCAGATATAGCAATCAGCCCCAGCATTTT
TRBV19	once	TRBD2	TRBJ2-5	CASSTPTSGRARETQYF	TGTGCCAGTAGTACCCCTACTAGCGGGAGGGCCAGGGAGACCCAGTACTTC
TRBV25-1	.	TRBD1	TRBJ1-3	CASTRTGENTIYF	TGTGCCAGCACCAGGACAGGGGAAAACACCATATATTTT
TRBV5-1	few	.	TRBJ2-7	CASSFRDTLYEQYF	TGCGCCAGCAGCTTCCGGGACACACTCTACGAGCAGTACTTC
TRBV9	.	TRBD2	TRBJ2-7	CASSLGTSVTYEQYF	TGTGCCAGCAGCTTGGGGACTAGCGTGACCTACGAGCAGTACTTC
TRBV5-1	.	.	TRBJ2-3	CASTLEGGNTDTQYF	TGCGCCAGCACCCTGGAGGGAGGTAACACAGATACGCAGTATTTT
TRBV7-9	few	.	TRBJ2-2	CASTGGAGNTGELFF	TGTGCCAGCACCGGGGGAGCGGGGAACACCGGGGAGCTGTTTTTT
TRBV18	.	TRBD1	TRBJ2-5	CASSPGQTQETQYF	TGTGCCAGCTCACCGGGACAGACTCAAGAGACCCAGTACTTC
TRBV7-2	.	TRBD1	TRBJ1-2	CASSDRGFFGYTF	TGTGCCAGCAGTGACAGGGGTTTCTTTGGCTACACCTTC
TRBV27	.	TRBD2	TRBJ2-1	CVTLQYAGGLDEQFF	TGTGTCACACTTCAGTACGCGGGAGGCTTGGATGAGCAGTTCTTC
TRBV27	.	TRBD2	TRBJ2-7	CASSFSWTSGNVYEQYF	TGTGCCAGCAGTTTTTCCTGGACTAGCGGAAACGTCTACGAGCAGTACTTC
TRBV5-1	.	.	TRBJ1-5	CASSFGGDQPQHF	TGCGCCAGCAGCTTCGGGGGAGATCAGCCCCAGCATTTT
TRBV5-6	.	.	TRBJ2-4	CASSGGNIQYF	TGTGCCAGCAGTGGGGGGAACATTCAGTACTTC
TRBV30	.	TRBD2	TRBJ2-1	CAYSPGLAGGDEQFF	TGTGCCTATTCACCGGGACTAGCGGGAGGGGATGAGCAGTTCTTC
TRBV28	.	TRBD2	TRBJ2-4	CASSRTLAGWGKNIQYF	TGTGCCAGCAGTCGCACCTTAGCGGGATGGGGCAAAAACATTCAGTACTTC
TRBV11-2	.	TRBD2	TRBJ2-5	CASSLKGLWRETQYF	TGTGCCAGCAGCTTGAAGGGACTATGGAGAGAGACCCAGTACTTC
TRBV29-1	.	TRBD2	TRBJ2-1	CSVDGRGTSGLSSYNEQFF	TGCAGCGTGGACGGACGGGGGACTAGCGGGTTAAGCTCCTACAATGAGCAGTTCTTC
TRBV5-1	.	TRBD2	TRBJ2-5	CASSLDLAGGETQYF	TGCGCCAGCAGCTTGGATCTAGCGGGAGGAGAGACCCAGTACTTC
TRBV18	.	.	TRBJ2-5	CASLIPPRTQETQYF	TGTGCCAGCCTTATCCCCCCGCGGACTCAAGAGACCCAGTACTTC
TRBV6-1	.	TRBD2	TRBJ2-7	CASPSPGGGRYEQYF	TGTGCCAGCCCGTCCCCGGGGGGTGGAAGGTACGAGCAGTACTTC
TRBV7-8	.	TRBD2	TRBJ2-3	CASSLQRDEDTDTQYF	TGTGCCAGCAGCTTACAGCGGGACGAAGACACAGATACGCAGTATTTT
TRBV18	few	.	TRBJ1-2	CASQRSGGETYGYTF	TGTGCCAGCCAAAGGTCTGGGGGCGAGACGTATGGCTACACCTTC